This T cell receptor beta chain was captured in a study of T cells after yellow fever vaccination. This CDR3 comprises 14 residues. Germline CDR1 is LGHNA and CDR2 is YSLEER. The V end was cut by 6 bases, the J end by 8 bases, with 19 bases between. Conversion of TCR transcripts into cDNA relied on 5'RACE template switching, which added a universal primer site and UMIs. Each CDR3 protein gets one entry after TCRdb re-called the 5' RACE reads with MiXCR. This sample carries some 600,000 distinct CDR3 sequences, about 15% of them seen once, and the ten largest clones take approximately 15%. The V call is TRBV4-3, the J call TRBJ1-2; possible D gene TRBD1, 5 bases. This sequence originates from a man in his late teens or twenties who received the YFV17D yellow fever vaccine. Sequenced material: PBMCs, taken 5 days after the first yellow fever vaccination. CDR3 protein: CASSPWGREEGYTF. For the CDR3, the DNA is TGCGCCAGCAGTCCCTGGGGCCGAGAGGAAGGCTACACCTTC.